This TCR beta chain was profiled in a study of response to subunit inactivated influenza vaccine. TCRdb re-analysed the RT-PCR reads in MiXCR, keeping a single row per CDR3 protein. The sample has around 300,000 distinct CDR3 sequences, around 22% seen once; the top ten hold about 9.4%. The sequence derives from a man between 50 and 70 years old who received an inactivated influenza vaccine. Source: PBMCs from blood, taken 21 months after vaccination.

CDR3 protein: CASALSGNTEAFF. The DNA for the CDR3 is TGTGCCAGCGCTCTTTCCGGGAACACTGAAGCTTTCTTT. This chain connects TRBV27 to TRBJ1-1; no clear D gene. The length of the CDR3 is 13 residues. From germline, CDR1 is MNHEY and CDR2 SMNVEV (reference sequence). The V gene lost 8 bases and the J gene lost 1 base, with 11 bases spanning the gap.